The 24 T cell receptor beta chains listed next were all sequenced from one sample in a study of T cell responses to AZD1222 COVID-19 vaccine. Sequenced by immunoSEQ multiplex PCR; TCRdb stores in-frame clones only, minus some. The sample lists roughly 170,000 clones; about 91% were seen once. The sample was peripheral blood, taken on day 0 of AZD1222 vaccination. The receptors were sampled from an adult in good health.

This clone was seen a single time. The CDR3 bases are TGTGCCAGCAGCGATAGGAACAGGGGGCCCTACGAGCAGTACTTC. This encodes CASSDRNRGPYEQYF. This chain joins TRBV27 and TRBJ2-7; 9 bases are shared with TRBD1. Germline V gene data show CDR1 as MNHEY and CDR2 as SMNVEV (reference sequence). Trimming took 6 bases from V and 2 from J; bases not matched to a gene: 8. This CDR3 is built from 15 residues.

This clone has a single count. The V and J genes are TRBV5-4 and TRBJ2-7, with a weak D call TRBD1 (5 bases). The V end lost 0 bases, the J end lost 3 bases, and 7 bases lay between the germline ends. The CDR3 has 13 amino acids. Germline V lookup: CDR1 SGHNT, CDR2 YYREEE (reference sequence). The CDR3 loop is CASSLVTGYEQYF. The CDR3 DNA is TGTGCCAGCAGCTTGGTTACAGGCTACGAGCAGTACTTC. Using reference TRBV5-4 and TRBJ2-7 for the parts outside the CDR3, the full variable domain is ETGVTQSPTHLIKTRGQQVTLRCSSQSGHNTVSWYQQALGQGPQFIFQYYREEENGRGNFPPRFSGLQFPNYSSELNVNALELDDSALYLCASSLVTGYEQYFGPGTRLTVT.

This chain connects TRBV28 to TRBJ2-5; D remains ambiguous. The CDR3 has 16 residues. The germline V gene encodes CDR1 MDHEN and CDR2 SYDVKM. Trimming pared 3 bases from V and 3 bases from J, leaving 17 bases between. The DNA of the CDR3 is TGTGCCAGCAGTTTTACCTCGTCCGGAACGGAAGAGACCCAGTACTTC. Its protein is CASSFTSSGTEETQYF.

The rearrangement joins TRBV29-1 to TRBJ1-1; TRBD1 matches 10 bases. There are 13 residues in the CDR3. J was trimmed by 1 base and V by 6 bases; bases with no gene match: 2. The germline CDR1 and CDR2 sequences are SQVTM and ANQGSEA. CDR3 sequence: CSVRTGGNTEAFF. CDR3 in DNA: TGCAGCGTGAGGACAGGGGGGAACACTGAAGCTTTCTTT.

V is TRBV19 and J is TRBJ1-5, with a weak D call TRBD1 (5 bases). V lost 3 bases and J lost 6, with 15 bases in between. The CDR3 loop spans 15 amino acids. Germline V gene data show CDR1 as LNHDA and CDR2 as SQIVND (reference sequence). The CDR3 protein is CASSMGQGFIQPQHF. Written as DNA, the CDR3 is TGTGCCAGTAGTATGGGGCAGGGTTTCATTCAGCCCCAGCATTTT.

The chain joins TRBV6-4 to TRBJ1-5; 7 nucleotides agree with TRBD1. V lost 3 bases to trimming and J lost 5 bases; unmatched junction nucleotides: 7. The CDR3 runs 15 residues. Germline V gene sequence: CDR1 MRHNA, CDR2 SNTAGT. CDR3 bases: TGTGCCAGCAGTGAACCACAGGGGAAACATCAGCCCCAGCATTTT. It translates to CASSEPQGKHQPQHF.

CDR3 region: CASSQGNIQYF. DNA for the CDR3: TGTGCCAGCTCCCAAGGGAACATTCAGTACTTC. V and J are TRBV12-3 or TRBV12-4 and TRBJ2-4; no clear D gene. The CDR3 length is 11 residues. V dropped 8 bases and J dropped 7 bases, with 9 bases sitting between them.

This chain uses TRBV4-3 with TRBJ1-1; 8 bases fit TRBD1. The V segment lost 1 base and the J segment 7 bases; nucleotides outside the gene matches: 8. Germline assignment: CDR1 LGHNA and CDR2 YSLEER. There are 15 residues in the CDR3. The CDR3 loop reads CASSQGNQGTGEAFF. CDR3 sequence (DNA): TGCGCCAGCAGCCAAGGGAATCAGGGGACAGGTGAAGCTTTCTTT.

The genes are TRBV5-1 and TRBJ2-7; tentatively, D is TRBD2 (5 bases). From germline, CDR1 is SGHRS and CDR2 YFSETQ. The CDR3 runs to 18 residues. V lost 4 bases to trimming and J lost 4 bases, with 27 bases between them. The CDR3 region has the DNA TGCGCCAGCAGCCCGGCTTCAAGTCTGGCGGGCCGGATTTACGAGCAGTACTTC. Encoded protein: CASSPASSLAGRIYEQYF. Supplemented by reference TRBV5-1 and TRBJ2-7, the full variable domain reads KAGVTQTPRYLIKTRGQQVTLSCSPISGHRSVSWYQQTPGQGLQFLFEYFSETQRNKGNFPGRFSGRQFSNSRSEMNVSTLELGDSALYLCASSPASSLAGRIYEQYFGPGTRLTVT.

The chain employs TRBV11-1 and TRBJ1-4; D ambiguous. The CDR3 has 15 amino acids. Germline V gives CDR1 SGHAT, CDR2 FQDESV (reference sequence). Trimming removed 1 base at V and 6 bases at J, with 12 bases between. The CDR3 DNA sequence: TGTGCCAGCAGCTTAGGTCCGGTTTCGGATGAAAAACTGTTTTTT. Translation gives CASSLGPVSDEKLFF.

V gene TRBV19 combines with J gene TRBJ2-3; tentatively, D is TRBD2 (6 bases). The length of the CDR3 is 14 residues. V was shortened by 3 bases and J by 3 bases, with 10 bases between the two germline ends. Germline CDR1 and CDR2: LNHDA and SQIVND (reference sequence). CDR3 nucleotides: TGTGCCAGTAGTATCACTCGGGAGACAGATACGCAGTATTTT. Protein product: CASSITRETDTQYF.

The chain links TRBV16 to TRBJ1-1; D remains ambiguous. V was trimmed by 1 base and J by 0 bases, leaving 18 bases between them. The CDR3 is 18 amino acids. Germline V CDR1 and CDR2: KGHSY, FQNENV. This CDR3 reads CASSQFPASRTMNTEAFF. CDR3 DNA sequence: TGTGCCAGCAGCCAATTCCCTGCGTCGAGGACCATGAACACTGAAGCTTTCTTT.

This clone was seen a handful of times. The chain uses TRBV28 and TRBJ1-4; possible D gene TRBD1, 5 bases. Germline CDR1 is MDHEN and CDR2 is SYDVKM. The V and J ends lost 8 bases and 3 bases respectively, with 16 bases between them. The CDR3 extends over 15 amino acids. The DNA of the CDR3 is TGTGCCAGCGCAAAAAGAGGGGTATCTAATGAAAAACTGTTTTTT. Translation: CASAKRGVSNEKLFF.

The gene calls are TRBV7-9 and TRBJ1-1; unclear D gene. V gave up 5 bases and J gave up 1 base, with 14 bases separating them. Germline CDR1 SEHNR, CDR2 FQNEAQ (reference sequence). This CDR3 has 15 residues. CDR3 sequence (DNA): TGTGCCAGCAGCCACAACCTGGTCTCGAACACTGAAGCTTTCTTT. Protein product: CASSHNLVSNTEAFF.

There are a few counts of this clone. The chain recombines TRBV5-1 with TRBJ2-2, with a weak D call TRBD1 (5 bases). Trimming left V 2 bases short and J 6 bases short, with 14 bases between. Germline V gives CDR1 SGHRS, CDR2 YFSETQ. There are 15 residues in the CDR3. The CDR3 DNA is TGCGCCAGCAGCTTTGGTCTCAGGGAACCCGGGGAGCTGTTTTTT. This encodes CASSFGLREPGELFF. Variable domain in full (rest from reference TRBV5-1 and TRBJ2-2): KAGVTQTPRYLIKTRGQQVTLSCSPISGHRSVSWYQQTPGQGLQFLFEYFSETQRNKGNFPGRFSGRQFSNSRSEMNVSTLELGDSALYLCASSFGLREPGELFFGEGSRLTVL.

V and J are TRBV7-2 and TRBJ1-2, with D possibly being TRBD1 (5 bases). The CDR3 sequence is 15 residues long. Germline lookup yields CDR1 SGHTA and CDR2 FQGNSA. V shed 7 bases and J shed 4 bases, with 19 bases lying between them. For the CDR3, the DNA is TGTGCCAGCATCCTTTCGAGGGGCGCTTCCTATGGCTACACCTTC. It yields the protein CASILSRGASYGYTF.

The chain links TRBV27 to TRBJ1-1; D remains ambiguous. Trimming shortened V by 3 bases and J by 2 bases, and 7 bases separated the two germline ends. From germline, CDR1 is MNHEY and CDR2 SMNVEV (reference sequence). CDR3 length: 13 residues. The CDR3 sequence is CASSFGKNTEAFF. The CDR3 DNA reads TGTGCCAGCAGTTTTGGGAAAAACACTGAAGCTTTCTTT.

The chain combines TRBV19 with TRBJ1-1; the D gene is possibly TRBD1 (5 bases). The CDR3 is 16 amino acids. The germline V gene encodes CDR1 LNHDA and CDR2 SQIVND (reference sequence). V lost 7 bases and J lost 3, with 21 bases in between. The CDR3 loop is CASTPLPGRGYTEAFF. DNA of the CDR3: TGTGCCAGTACCCCTCTTCCCGGTAGGGGTTACACTGAAGCTTTCTTT.

The chain couples TRBV4-3 to TRBJ1-1, with D unresolved. Looked up from germline, CDR1 is LGHNA and CDR2 is YSLEER. This CDR3 is 15 amino acids long. With 5 bases removed from V and 1 base from J, the gap between germline ends came to 14 bases. The CDR3 loop is CASSTRDRENTEAFF. In DNA, the CDR3 is TGCGCCAGCAGCACAAGGGATAGAGAGAACACTGAAGCTTTCTTT.

This clone appeared once. V gene TRBV5-6 combines with J gene TRBJ1-1; TRBD1 might be the D (5 bases). The CDR3 is 14 amino acids. The germline V and J ends were trimmed by 5 bases and 6 bases, with 17 bases remaining between them. Germline assignment: CDR1 SGHDT and CDR2 YYEEEE. The CDR3 bases are TGTGCCAGCAGTTCGCGGCAGGGAAAGGCTGAAGCTTTCTTT. It specifies CASSSRQGKAEAFF.

This clone turned up a few times. The chain has TRBV4-3 and TRBJ2-3, with D possibly being TRBD1 or TRBD2 (5 bases each). Germline assignment: CDR1 LGHNA and CDR2 YSLEER. CDR3 size: 15 residues. The V end was cut by 4 bases, the J end by 3 bases, with 14 bases between. The CDR3 DNA is TGCGCCAGCAGCCCCCGGGAAGGGGAGACAGATACGCAGTATTTT. It yields the protein CASSPREGETDTQYF.

The chain carries TRBV10-3 and TRBJ1-1; D gene unclear. The CDR3 runs 14 residues. V was clipped by 9 bases and J by 2 bases, with 16 bases between them. CDR1 and CDR2 from the germline V gene are ENHRY and SYGVKD. The CDR3 is CAIHIGGYNTEAFF. CDR3 in DNA: TGTGCCATTCATATCGGCGGCTATAACACTGAAGCTTTCTTT.

This clone came up many times. The chain uses TRBV5-4 and TRBJ1-5; D is undetermined. In germline, CDR1 is SGHNT, CDR2 YYREEE (reference sequence). The CDR3 consists of 13 residues. V shed 0 bases and J shed 5 bases, with 6 bases lying between them. The CDR3 protein is CASSLERDQPQHF. The CDR3, as DNA: TGTGCCAGCAGCTTGGAACGGGATCAGCCCCAGCATTTT.

V and J are TRBV7-2 and TRBJ1-5; D uncertain. The CDR3 contains 15 residues. Trimming removed 1 base at V and 4 bases at J, with 11 bases between. CDR1 is SGHTA and CDR2 is FQGNSA in the germline V gene. In DNA, the CDR3 is TGTGCCAGCAGCTTAGAGGCCTCCTTGAATCAGCCCCAGCATTTT. Translation: CASSLEASLNQPQHF. Drawing the rest from reference TRBV7-2 and TRBJ1-5, the complete variable domain is GAGVSQSPSNKVTEKGKDVELRCDPISGHTALYWYRQSLGQGLEFLIYFQGNSAPDKSGLPSDRFSAERTGGSVSTLTIQRTQQEDSAVYLCASSLEASLNQPQHFGDGTRLSIL.